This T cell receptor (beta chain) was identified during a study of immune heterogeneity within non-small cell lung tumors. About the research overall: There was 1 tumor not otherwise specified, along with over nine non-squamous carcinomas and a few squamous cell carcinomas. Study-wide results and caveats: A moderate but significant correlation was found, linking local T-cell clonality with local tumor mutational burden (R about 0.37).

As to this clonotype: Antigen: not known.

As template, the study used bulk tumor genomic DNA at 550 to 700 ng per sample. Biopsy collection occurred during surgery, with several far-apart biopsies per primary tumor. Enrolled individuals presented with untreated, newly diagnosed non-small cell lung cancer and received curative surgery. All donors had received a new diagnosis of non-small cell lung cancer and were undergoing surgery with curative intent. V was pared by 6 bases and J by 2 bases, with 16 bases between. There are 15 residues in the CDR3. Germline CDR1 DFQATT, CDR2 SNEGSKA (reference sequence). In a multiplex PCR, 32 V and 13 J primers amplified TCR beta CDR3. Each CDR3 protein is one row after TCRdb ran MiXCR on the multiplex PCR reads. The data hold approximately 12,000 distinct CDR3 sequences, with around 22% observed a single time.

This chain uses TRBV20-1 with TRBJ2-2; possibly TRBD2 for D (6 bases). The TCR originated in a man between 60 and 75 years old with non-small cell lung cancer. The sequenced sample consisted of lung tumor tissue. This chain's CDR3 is CSASKRGINTGELFF. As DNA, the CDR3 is TGCAGTGCCTCCAAACGGGGGATAAACACCGGGGAGCTGTTTTTT.